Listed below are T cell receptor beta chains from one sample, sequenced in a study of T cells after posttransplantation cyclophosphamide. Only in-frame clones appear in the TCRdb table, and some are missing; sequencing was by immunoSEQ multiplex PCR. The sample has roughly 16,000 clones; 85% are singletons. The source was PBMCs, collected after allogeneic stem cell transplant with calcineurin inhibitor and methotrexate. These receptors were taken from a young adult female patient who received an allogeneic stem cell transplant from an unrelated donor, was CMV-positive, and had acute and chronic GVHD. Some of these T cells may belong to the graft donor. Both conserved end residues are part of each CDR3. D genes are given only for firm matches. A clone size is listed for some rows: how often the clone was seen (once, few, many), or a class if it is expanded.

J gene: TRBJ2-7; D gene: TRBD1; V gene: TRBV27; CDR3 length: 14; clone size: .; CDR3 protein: CASSLTGGPYEQYF; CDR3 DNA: TGTGCCAGCAGTTTAACAGGGGGACCCTACGAGCAGTACTTC
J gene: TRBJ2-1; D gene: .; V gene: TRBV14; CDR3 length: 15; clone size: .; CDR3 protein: CASSQGPKSYDEQFF; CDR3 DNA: TGTGCCAGCAGCCAAGGCCCTAAGTCTTACGATGAGCAGTTCTTC
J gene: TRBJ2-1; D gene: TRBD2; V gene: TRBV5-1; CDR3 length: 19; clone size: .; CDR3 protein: CASSGGLAGGGGSYNEQFF; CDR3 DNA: TGCGCCAGCAGCGGGGGACTAGCGGGAGGGGGCGGTTCCTACAATGAGCAGTTCTTC
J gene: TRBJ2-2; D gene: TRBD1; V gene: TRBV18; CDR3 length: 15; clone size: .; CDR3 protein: CASSPRTGIPGELFF; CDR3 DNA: TGTGCCAGCTCACCAAGGACAGGGATACCCGGGGAGCTGTTTTTT
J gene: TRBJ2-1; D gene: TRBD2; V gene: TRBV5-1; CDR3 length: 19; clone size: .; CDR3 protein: CASSFSLAGGLSVVNEQFF; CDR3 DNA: TGCGCCAGCAGCTTTAGCCTAGCGGGAGGGCTATCCGTTGTAAATGAGCAGTTCTTC
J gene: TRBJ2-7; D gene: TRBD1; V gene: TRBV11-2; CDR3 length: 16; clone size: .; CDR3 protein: CASSPIRGQGAYEQYF; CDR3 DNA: TGTGCCAGCAGCCCAATCAGAGGACAGGGGGCCTACGAGCAGTACTTC
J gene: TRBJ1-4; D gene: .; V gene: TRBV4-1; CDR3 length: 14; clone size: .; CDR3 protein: CASSQRQVGEKLFF; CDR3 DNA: TGCGCCAGCAGCCAACGACAGGTTGGTGAAAAACTGTTTTTT
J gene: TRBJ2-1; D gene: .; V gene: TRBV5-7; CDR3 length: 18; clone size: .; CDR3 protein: CASSSEGSSSISLDEQFF; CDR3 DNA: TGTGCCAGCAGCTCGGAGGGGAGTAGCTCAATTTCCTTAGATGAGCAGTTCTTC
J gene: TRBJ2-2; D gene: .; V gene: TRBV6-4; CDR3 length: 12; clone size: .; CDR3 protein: CASRKRTGELFF; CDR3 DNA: TGTGCCAGCAGAAAGAGGACCGGGGAGCTGTTTTTT
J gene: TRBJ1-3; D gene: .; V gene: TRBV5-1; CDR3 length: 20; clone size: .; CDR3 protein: CASSLNLGLAASLSGNTIYF; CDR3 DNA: TGCGCCAGCAGCTTGAATCTGGGACTTGCCGCTTCCCTCTCTGGAAACACCATATATTTT
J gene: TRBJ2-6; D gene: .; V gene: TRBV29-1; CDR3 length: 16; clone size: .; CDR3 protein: CSVLTGRRAGANVLTF; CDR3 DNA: TGCAGCGTCCTGACGGGAAGAAGGGCTGGGGCCAACGTCCTGACTTTC
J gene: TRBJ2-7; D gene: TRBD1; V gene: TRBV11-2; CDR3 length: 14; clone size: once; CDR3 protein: CASSSGTGVYEQYF; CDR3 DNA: TGTGCCAGCAGCTCCGGGACAGGTGTCTACGAGCAGTACTTC
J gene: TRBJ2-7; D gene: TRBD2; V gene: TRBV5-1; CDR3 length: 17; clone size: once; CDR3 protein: CASSWGLAGAWGHEQYF; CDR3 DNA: TGCGCCAGCAGCTGGGGACTAGCGGGAGCTTGGGGCCACGAGCAGTACTTC
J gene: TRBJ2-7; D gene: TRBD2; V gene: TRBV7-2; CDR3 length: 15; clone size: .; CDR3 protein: CASSFRGLAGGEQYF; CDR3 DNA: TGTGCCAGCAGCTTCAGGGGACTAGCGGGCGGTGAGCAGTACTTC
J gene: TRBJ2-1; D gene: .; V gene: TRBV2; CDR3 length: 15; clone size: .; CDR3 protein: CASSDPSERYNEQFF; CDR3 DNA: TGTGCCAGCAGTGATCCTAGCGAACGCTACAATGAGCAGTTCTTC
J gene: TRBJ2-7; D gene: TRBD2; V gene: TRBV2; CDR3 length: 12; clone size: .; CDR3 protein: CASSRTSFEQYF; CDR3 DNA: TGTGCCAGCAGTAGGACTAGTTTTGAGCAGTACTTC
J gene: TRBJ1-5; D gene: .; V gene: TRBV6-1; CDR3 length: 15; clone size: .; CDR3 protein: CASSGLGGVGQPQHF; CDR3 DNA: TGTGCCAGCAGTGGATTAGGAGGGGTTGGTCAGCCCCAGCATTTT
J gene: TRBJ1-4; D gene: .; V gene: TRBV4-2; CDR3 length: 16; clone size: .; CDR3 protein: CASSQDGEGRFEKLFF; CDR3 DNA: TGTGCCAGCAGCCAAGATGGGGAAGGGAGGTTCGAAAAACTGTTTTTT
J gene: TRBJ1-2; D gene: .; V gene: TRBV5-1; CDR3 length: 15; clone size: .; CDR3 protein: CASSLVGSLDYGYTF; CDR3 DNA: TGCGCCAGCAGCTTGGTGGGCAGTTTAGACTATGGCTACACCTTC
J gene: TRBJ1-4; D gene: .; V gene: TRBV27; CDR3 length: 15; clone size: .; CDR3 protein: CASSLHGQRNEKLFF; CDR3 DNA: TGTGCCAGCAGTTTACACGGACAGAGAAATGAAAAACTGTTTTTT
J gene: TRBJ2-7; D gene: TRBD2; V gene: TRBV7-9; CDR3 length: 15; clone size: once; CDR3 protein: CASSFDEREGKEQYF; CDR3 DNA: TGTGCCAGCAGCTTTGACGAGCGGGAGGGCAAAGAGCAGTACTTC
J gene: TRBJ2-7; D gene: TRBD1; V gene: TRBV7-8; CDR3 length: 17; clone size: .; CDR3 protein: CASSPRRDRARTYEQYF; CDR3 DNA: TGTGCCAGCAGCCCCCGTCGGGACAGGGCTCGAACCTACGAGCAGTACTTC
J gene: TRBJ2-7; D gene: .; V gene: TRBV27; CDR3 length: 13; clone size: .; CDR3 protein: CASSGDIPYEQYF; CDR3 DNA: TGTGCCAGCAGTGGGGACATACCCTACGAGCAGTACTTC
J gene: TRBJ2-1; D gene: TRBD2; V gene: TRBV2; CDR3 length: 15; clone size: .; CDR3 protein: CASRPLAGVMNEQFF; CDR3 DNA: TGTGCCAGCAGGCCCCTAGCGGGAGTAATGAATGAGCAGTTCTTC
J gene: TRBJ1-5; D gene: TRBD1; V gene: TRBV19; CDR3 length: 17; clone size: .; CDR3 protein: CASSIFGGGQGNQPQHF; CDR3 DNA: TGTGCCAGTAGTATATTCGGAGGTGGACAGGGCAATCAGCCCCAGCATTTT
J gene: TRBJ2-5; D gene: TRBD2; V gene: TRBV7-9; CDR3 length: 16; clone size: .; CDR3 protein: CASSLAGGPGQETQYF; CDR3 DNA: TGTGCCAGCAGCTTGGCGGGAGGGCCCGGACAAGAGACCCAGTACTTC
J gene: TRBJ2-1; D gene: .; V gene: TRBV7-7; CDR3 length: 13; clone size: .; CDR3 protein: CASSLGLKDEQFF; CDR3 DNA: TGTGCCAGCAGCTTAGGACTAAAAGATGAGCAGTTCTTC
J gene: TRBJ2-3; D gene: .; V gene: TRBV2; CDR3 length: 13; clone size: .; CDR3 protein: CASSEEPPDTQYF; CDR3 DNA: TGTGCCAGCAGTGAAGAGCCCCCAGATACGCAGTATTTT
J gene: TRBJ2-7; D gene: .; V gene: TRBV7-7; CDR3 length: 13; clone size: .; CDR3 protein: CASSSAGLSEQYF; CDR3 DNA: TGTGCCAGCAGCTCCGCTGGACTCTCCGAGCAGTACTTC
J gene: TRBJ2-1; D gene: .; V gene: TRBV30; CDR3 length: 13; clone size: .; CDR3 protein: CAWSVLGQGEQFF; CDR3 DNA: TGTGCCTGGAGTGTTTTGGGCCAGGGTGAGCAGTTCTTC
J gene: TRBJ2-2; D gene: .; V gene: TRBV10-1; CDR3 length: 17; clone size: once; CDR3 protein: CASSDPSDRPNTGELFF; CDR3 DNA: TGCGCCAGCAGTGATCCCTCAGACAGGCCGAACACCGGGGAGCTGTTTTTT
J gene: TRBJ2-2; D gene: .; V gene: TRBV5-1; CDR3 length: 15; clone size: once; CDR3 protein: CASSAASGRTGELFF; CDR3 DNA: TGCGCCAGCAGCGCCGCCAGCGGAAGAACCGGGGAGCTGTTTTTT
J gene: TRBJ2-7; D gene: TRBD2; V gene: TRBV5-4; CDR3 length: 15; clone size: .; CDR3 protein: CASSPDGRGKNEQYF; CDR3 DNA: TGTGCCAGCAGCCCCGACGGGAGGGGAAAAAACGAGCAGTACTTC
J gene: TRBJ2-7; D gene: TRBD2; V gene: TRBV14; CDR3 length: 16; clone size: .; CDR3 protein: CASSDLFSGILGEQYF; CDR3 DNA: TGTGCCAGCAGTGATCTTTTTAGCGGGATTCTAGGCGAGCAGTACTTC
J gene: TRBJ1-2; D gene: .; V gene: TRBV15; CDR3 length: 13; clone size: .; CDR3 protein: CATSRSGQYGYTF; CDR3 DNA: TGTGCCACCAGCAGAAGCGGACAGTATGGCTACACCTTC
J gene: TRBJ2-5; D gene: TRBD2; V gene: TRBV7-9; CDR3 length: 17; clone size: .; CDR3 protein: CASSPSPRGSRVETQYF; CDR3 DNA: TGTGCCAGCAGCCCCTCGCCGCGCGGGAGTCGAGTGGAGACCCAGTACTTC
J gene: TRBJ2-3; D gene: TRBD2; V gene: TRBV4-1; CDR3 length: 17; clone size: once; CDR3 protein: CASSQDGTSGISDTQYF; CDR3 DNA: TGCGCCAGCAGCCAGGACGGGACTAGCGGGATCTCTGATACGCAGTATTTT
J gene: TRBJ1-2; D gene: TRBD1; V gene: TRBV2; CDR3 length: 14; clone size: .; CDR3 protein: CASSGQGPNYGYTF; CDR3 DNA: TGTGCCAGCAGTGGACAGGGGCCTAACTATGGCTACACCTTC
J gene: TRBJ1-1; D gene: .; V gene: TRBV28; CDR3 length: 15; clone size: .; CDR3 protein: CASTQPTGGGRGAFF; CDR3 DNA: TGTGCCAGCACCCAACCCACCGGGGGGGGGCGCGGAGCTTTCTTT
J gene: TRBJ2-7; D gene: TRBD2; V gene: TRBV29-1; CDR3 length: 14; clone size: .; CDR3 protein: CSAQAGGRSYEQYF; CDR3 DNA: TGCAGCGCCCAAGCGGGAGGGAGGTCCTACGAGCAGTACTTC
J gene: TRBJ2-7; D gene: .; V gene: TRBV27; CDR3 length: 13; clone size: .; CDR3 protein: CASSTRDTYEQYF; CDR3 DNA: TGTGCCAGCAGTACCAGGGATACCTACGAGCAGTACTTC